This T cell receptor beta chain was profiled in a study of blood T cell repertoires in COVID-19. About the study: Both acute and convalescent COVID-19 samples were obtained from the United States, Italy and Spain. T cells, B-cell-depleted T cells, or PBMCs supplied cDNA or gDNA.

As processed by the authors: Estimated nucleated cell counts came from reference gene primer amplification. Here immunoSEQ multiplex PCR was the method, and the copy in TCRdb shows in-frame clones only, minus some. Clonal size and the V and J genes are those of that table, whereas D and trimming came from the DNA. The profile shows 250,000 to 350,000 clones, about nine tenths of them singletons. This CDR3 is 16 amino acids long. Germline V gives CDR1 MNHEY, CDR2 SMNVEV (reference sequence). Trimming shortened V by 1 base and J by 2 bases, and 15 bases separated the two germline ends. The specimen sequenced was peripheral blood. The TCR sequence derives from a woman in her forties or fifties who had recovered from COVID-19. J is TRBJ2-7 and V is TRBV27, with D perhaps matching TRBD2 (5 bases). The CDR3 region has the DNA TGTGCCAGCAGTTTATTCGGTCCGGGGTCTCCCTACGAGCAGTACTTC. Translation: CASSLFGPGSPYEQYF.